This TCR beta chain is from a study of shared clonotypes between healthy human individuals. The CDR3 length is 14 residues. Trimming took off 2 bases at V and 2 bases at J, with 7 bases between the two ends. Per the germline V gene, CDR1 is WSHSY and CDR2 is SAAADI. Authors' analysis steps: Junction-only immunoSEQ sequences carried no quality scores, so filtering differed. Sequenced by immunoSEQ multiplex PCR; TCRdb stores in-frame clones only, minus some. Clonal size and the V and J genes are those of that table, whereas D and trimming came from the DNA. The sample consists of some 1 million clones, about 76% of them appearing once. This clone has a single count.

The receptor's source is a man between 18 and 35 years old in good health. The chain uses TRBV10-2 and TRBJ2-1; D might be TRBD2 (5 bases). The specimen was memory CD4+ T cells sorted from blood. The subset was: CD45RA-negative fraction. CDR3 loop: CASSEPGTYNEQFF. The CDR3 coding sequence is TGCGCCAGCAGTGAGCCGGGGACCTACAATGAGCAGTTCTTC.